This entry is about one TCR beta chain. Profiling relied on immunoSEQ multiplex PCR, and the TCRdb table lists in-frame clones only, not all of them. The data contain 90,000 to 150,000 clones, 80% to 90% of them seen just once; the ten biggest clones take up about 8.5%. The data stem from a study of T cell responses to AZD1222 COVID-19 vaccine. This receptor was obtained from an adult in good health. Sequences were derived from peripheral blood, sampled on day 0 of AZD1222 vaccination.

CDR3 in DNA: TGTGCCAGTAGTATAGGGGCCAGGGGGGGAAAAACGAACACTGAAGCTTTCTTT. Translated: CASSIGARGGKTNTEAFF. V and J are TRBV19 and TRBJ1-1; 7 nucleotides align to TRBD1. Germline CDR1 reads LNHDA; CDR2 reads SQIVND (reference sequence). The CDR3 length is 18 residues. Trimming removed 1 base from V and 1 base from J; junction bases left unmatched: 12. The full variable domain, in which reference TRBV19 and TRBJ1-1 provide the parts outside the CDR3, is DGGITQSPKYLFRKEGQNVTLSCEQNLNHDAMYWYRQDPGQGLRLIYYSQIVNDFQKGDIAEGYSVSREKKESFPLTVTSAQKNPTAFYLCASSIGARGGKTNTEAFFGQGTRLTVV.